This paragraph reports one T cell receptor (beta chain). The data derive from a study of blood T cell repertoires in COVID-19. Study overall: Donors in the United States, Italy and Spain gave samples during acute or convalescent COVID-19. The analysed material was cDNA or gDNA that came from T cells, B-cell-depleted T cells, or PBMCs.

This CDR3 contains 14 residues. Germline CDR1 ENHRY, CDR2 SYGVKD. V lost 8 bases to trimming and J lost 7 bases; unmatched junction nucleotides: 10. In the source study's methods: Amplifying reference gene primers gave estimates of nucleated cell counts. Profiling relied on immunoSEQ multiplex PCR, and the TCRdb table lists in-frame clones only, not all of them. D and trimming come from the DNA, and the V and J calls and clone size come from that table. This sample has some 250,000 clones, with roughly 80% found just once. V usage is TRBV10-3 and J usage is TRBJ2-7; TRBD1 agrees at 11 bases. This clonotype was obtained from a woman aged 60 to 75 with active or convalescent COVID-19. The sample taken for sequencing was peripheral blood. This chain's CDR3 is CAIGNTGTGGEQYF. CDR3 bases: TGTGCCATCGGTAATACCGGGACAGGGGGAGAGCAGTACTTC.